This T cell receptor (beta chain) was found in a study of cytotoxic CD8 clonotypes in ibrutinib-treated CLL. Study-level points and caveats: Ibrutinib response saw clonality rise, and progression saw it return toward baseline. Private clonotypes, not public ones, expanded at ibrutinib response.

Assay: immunoSEQ multiplex PCR; the TCRdb copy retains only in-frame clones and omits some. This table has roughly 150,000 clones, under 85% appearing once. Germline-derived CDR1 and CDR2 are MNHEY and SVGAGI. V dropped 0 bases and J dropped 5 bases, with 11 bases sitting between them. CDR3 size: 14 residues. Remarks on this clone: The antigen is not known.

This rearrangement joins TRBV6-5 to TRBJ2-7, with D unresolved. Sequenced material: PBMCs, taken after 24 months of ibrutinib treatment. The sequence came from a human donor with chronic lymphocytic leukemia. The CDR3 sequence is CASSYSFEANEQYF. The CDR3 coding sequence is TGTGCCAGCAGTTACTCGTTCGAGGCCAACGAGCAGTACTTC.